These 25 T cell receptor beta chains were all obtained from the same sample, sequenced in a study of blood T cell repertoires in COVID-19. The assay was immunoSEQ multiplex PCR, and TCRdb's table has in-frame clones only and misses some. The table has over 450,000 clones, 85% to 90% seen once. Sample: peripheral blood. Every receptor here comes from a man in his late teens or twenties with COVID-19, enrolled during active disease.

This chain connects TRBV3-1 (or the pseudogene TRBV3-2) to TRBJ2-5; 14 positions agree with TRBD2. J lost 4 bases, V lost 1 base, and 8 bases had no gene match. This CDR3 has 18 amino acids. The germline V gene encodes CDR1 LGHDT and CDR2 YNNKEL (reference sequence). CDR3 amino acids: CASSQVGTSGGWRETQYF. The DNA for the CDR3 is TGTGCCAGCAGCCAAGTAGGGACTAGCGGGGGATGGAGAGAGACCCAGTACTTC.

The chain has TRBV15 and TRBJ1-5; D gene uncertain. Trimming removed 3 bases from V and 2 bases from J, with 14 bases in between. This CDR3 has 16 residues. Per the germline V gene, CDR1 is LNHNV and CDR2 is YYDKDF (reference sequence). In DNA form, the CDR3 reads TGTGCCACCAGCAGTGCCCTAGAAGCCGGCAATCAGCCCCAGCATTTT. Translation: CATSSALEAGNQPQHF.

This clone was detected a few times. This rearrangement joins TRBV2 to TRBJ2-2; 9 bases are shared with TRBD2. V shed 3 bases, J shed 8 bases, and the junction held 10 bases outside the gene matches. This CDR3 comprises 16 residues. Germline values: CDR1 SNHLY, CDR2 FYNNEI. The CDR3 is CASSEGKVAGAGELFF. The DNA of the CDR3 is TGTGCCAGCAGTGAGGGGAAGGTAGCGGGAGCTGGGGAGCTGTTTTTT. Combining the CDR3 with reference TRBV2 and TRBJ2-2 gives the whole variable domain EPEVTQTPSHQVTQMGQEVILRCVPISNHLYFYWYRQILGQKVEFLVSFYNNEISEKSEIFDDQFSVERPDGSNFTLKIRSTKLEDSAMYFCASSEGKVAGAGELFFGEGSRLTVL.

The CDR3 region has the DNA TGTGCCAGCAGCTTAACCCGGGAACAAGCGGGAGGGGTAAGAAATGAGCAGTTCTTC. It is translated as CASSLTREQAGGVRNEQFF. The V call is TRBV7-3, the J call TRBJ2-1, with 10 bases identical to TRBD2. The germline V gene encodes CDR1 SGHTA and CDR2 FQGTGA. Losses at the gene ends were 0 bases for V and 7 bases for J; bases not matched to a gene: 15. This CDR3 region has 19 residues.

J is TRBJ2-3 and V is TRBV24-1; D remains ambiguous. The germline gives CDR1 KGHDR, CDR2 SFDVKD. Trimming stripped 3 bases from V and 1 base from J, with 4 bases between. The CDR3 extends over 13 amino acids. CDR3 protein: CATSDRGTDTQYF. The CDR3 bases are TGTGCCACCAGTGATCGGGGCACAGATACGCAGTATTTT.

V gene TRBV5-1 combines with J gene TRBJ1-2; D not resolved. The CDR3 has 16 amino acids. Trimming stripped 4 bases from V and 0 bases from J, with 16 bases between. The germline V gene encodes CDR1 SGHRS and CDR2 YFSETQ. The DNA of the CDR3 is TGCGCCAGCAGCCGATCCTCGGGGAAGACTAACTATGGCTACACCTTC. This encodes CASSRSSGKTNYGYTF.

The genes are TRBV5-4 and TRBJ1-1, with TRBD1 matching 9 bases. This CDR3 is 15 amino acids long. J was trimmed by 5 bases and V by 4 bases; bases with no gene match: 9. Germline-derived CDR1 and CDR2 are SGHNT and YYREEE (reference sequence). CDR3 loop: CASSIDRGRATEAFF. The CDR3 nucleotides are TGTGCCAGCAGCATCGACAGGGGGAGGGCGACTGAAGCTTTCTTT. The whole variable domain, filled in from reference TRBV5-4 and TRBJ1-1, reads ETGVTQSPTHLIKTRGQQVTLRCSSQSGHNTVSWYQQALGQGPQFIFQYYREEENGRGNFPPRFSGLQFPNYSSELNVNALELDDSALYLCASSIDRGRATEAFFGQGTRLTVV.

This clone was observed many times. This chain joins TRBV9 and TRBJ1-1; no firm D call. Per the germline V gene, CDR1 is SGDLS and CDR2 is YYNGEE. The CDR3 spans 13 residues. Trimming pared 0 bases from V and 2 bases from J, leaving 5 bases between. CDR3 sequence: CASSVEINTEAFF. CDR3 bases: TGTGCCAGCAGCGTAGAAATAAACACTGAAGCTTTCTTT.

The V and J genes are TRBV19 and TRBJ1-5; weak D call: TRBD1 (5 bases). The CDR3 runs 15 residues. Germline V gene lookup returns CDR1 LNHDA and CDR2 SQIVND (reference sequence). V lost 6 bases and J 0 bases, leaving 12 bases between the germline ends. The CDR3: CASSYSTASNQPQHF. The CDR3 DNA is TGTGCCAGTAGCTATTCGACAGCTAGCAATCAGCCCCAGCATTTT.

The J gene is TRBJ2-7, the V gene TRBV12-2; the table's TRBD1 call for D was not verified on the DNA. TRBV12-2 is a recognized pseudogene. CDR3 length: 15 residues. CDR3 residues: CASRPDRWGSYEQYF. In DNA form, the CDR3 reads TGTGCAAGTCGCCCTGACAGGTGGGGCTCCTACGAGCAGTACTTC.

CDR3 sequence: CASSQYRGNSYEQYF. In DNA form, the CDR3 reads TGCGCCAGCAGCCAGTACAGGGGGAACTCCTACGAGCAGTACTTC. J is TRBJ2-7 and V is TRBV4-1; TRBD1 aligns across 8 bases. The CDR3 has 15 residues. Germline CDR1 MGHRA, CDR2 YSYEKL. V shed 3 bases, J shed 0 bases, and the junction held 4 bases outside the gene matches.

As for this clone: At the DNA level, this CDR3 is encoded by other sequences in the same sample as well. V is TRBV7-8 and J is TRBJ2-2, with TRBD2 as a possible D gene (7 bases). The V and J ends lost 1 base and 5 bases respectively, with 11 bases between them. The germline V gene encodes CDR1 SGHVS and CDR2 FQNEAQ. This CDR3 spans 15 amino acids. CDR3 sequence reads: CASSLGRGRTGELFF. Here the CDR3 DNA reads TGTGCCAGCAGCTTAGGGCGGGGGCGAACCGGGGAGCTGTTTTTT.

The chain has TRBV11-3 and TRBJ2-1, with TRBD2 identical over 10 bases. Germline V gives CDR1 SGHNT, CDR2 YENEEA. V lost 3 bases to trimming and J lost 3 bases; unmatched junction nucleotides: 2. The CDR3 sequence is 15 residues long. This CDR3 is CASSFSGRGYNEQFF. The CDR3 DNA sequence: TGTGCCAGCAGCTTCAGCGGGAGGGGCTACAATGAGCAGTTCTTC.

The chain's CDR3 is CASSQLAGASSEQYF. For the CDR3, the DNA is TGTGCCAGCAGCCAACTAGCGGGAGCTAGCAGCGAGCAGTACTTC. This chain links TRBV14 with TRBJ2-7; TRBD2 agrees at 10 bases. The CDR3 sequence is 15 residues long. The germline CDR1 and CDR2 sequences are SGHDN and FVKESK. V was clipped by 2 bases and J by 6 bases; unmatched bases: 7.

This rearrangement joins TRBV24-1 to TRBJ2-3; D possibly corresponds to TRBD2 (7 bases). From germline, CDR1 is KGHDR and CDR2 SFDVKD. With 6 bases removed from V and 1 base from J, the gap between germline ends came to 16 bases. The CDR3 runs to 16 residues. As DNA, the CDR3 is TGTGCCACCAGTCCAGGAGGGGGGGCCCGCACAGATACGCAGTATTTT. It codes for CATSPGGGARTDTQYF.

This clone has a single count. The gene calls are TRBV19 and TRBJ2-7, with D maybe TRBD2 (5 bases). The CDR3 length is 13 residues. V shed 5 bases and J shed 2 bases, with 10 bases lying between them. CDR1 and CDR2 from the germline V gene are LNHDA and SQIVND (reference sequence). CDR3 protein: CASSPDGTYEQYF. DNA of the CDR3: TGTGCCAGTAGTCCAGACGGGACCTACGAGCAGTACTTC.

Here the CDR3 DNA reads TGTGCCACCAGTGATTTGGGGGGGGAAGCTTTCTTT. It codes for CATSDLGGEAFF. The J gene is TRBJ1-1, the V gene TRBV24-1; D is possibly TRBD1 (5 bases). CDR1 and CDR2 (germline): KGHDR, SFDVKD. This CDR3 has 12 residues. V was cut by 0 bases and J by 8 bases, with 6 bases left in between.

The chain employs TRBV19 and TRBJ2-1, with a weak D call TRBD2 (7 bases). The CDR3 sequence is 16 residues long. Trimming removed 5 bases from V and 5 bases from J, with 19 bases in between. CDR1 and CDR2 from the germline V gene are LNHDA and SQIVND (reference sequence). Written as DNA, the CDR3 is TGTGCCAGTAGTTCCGGGGGGCTCGGGTTTAACAATGAGCAGTTCTTC. Translation gives CASSSGGLGFNNEQFF.

The chain couples TRBV29-1 to TRBJ2-3; 12 bases align to TRBD2. Trimming removed 6 bases from V and 4 bases from J; junction bases left unmatched: 8. The CDR3 length is 15 residues. CDR1 SQVTM and CDR2 ANQGSEA come from the germline V gene. The DNA of the CDR3 is TGCAGCGTAGCCCCTAGCGGGAGGGCCTCAGATACGCAGTATTTT. It translates to CSVAPSGRASDTQYF.

This clone was detected a few times. This specimen includes other DNA sequences encoding the same CDR3. This rearrangement joins TRBV18 to TRBJ1-6; D gene uncertain. The CDR3 contains 16 residues. Germline assignment: CDR1 KGHSH and CDR2 LQKENI. Trimming took 6 bases from V and 0 from J, leaving 12 bases between them. CDR3 loop: CASSLRSGSYNSPLHF. In nucleotides, the CDR3 is TGTGCCAGCTCCCTCAGGTCTGGCTCCTATAATTCACCCCTCCACTTT.

The rearrangement uses TRBV2 and TRBJ2-5, with 10 positions matching TRBD1. Germline assignment: CDR1 SNHLY and CDR2 FYNNEI. The J segment lost 5 bases and the V segment lost 6 bases, leaving 12 bases of the junction unmatched. The CDR3 has 16 residues. The CDR3 nucleotides are TGTGCCAGCAGGACAGGGGGCTTTTCAGCAATGGAGACCCAGTACTTC. Protein: CASRTGGFSAMETQYF. Filled out from reference TRBV2 and TRBJ2-5, the complete variable domain reads EPEVTQTPSHQVTQMGQEVILRCVPISNHLYFYWYRQILGQKVEFLVSFYNNEISEKSEIFDDQFSVERPDGSNFTLKIRSTKLEDSAMYFCASRTGGFSAMETQYFGPGTRLLVL.

This sequence joins TRBV10-2 and TRBJ2-1; TRBD2 aligns across 7 bases. The CDR3 spans 15 residues. The V gene end was trimmed by 3 bases and the J gene end by 7 bases; junction bases not matched to a gene: 9. From germline, CDR1 is WSHSY and CDR2 SAAADI. The CDR3 loop reads CASSEPSGGRNEQFF. CDR3 DNA: TGCGCCAGCAGTGAACCTAGCGGAGGGAGGAATGAGCAGTTCTTC.

The V gene is TRBV7-2, the J gene TRBJ2-1; 13 bases match TRBD2. This CDR3 has 17 residues. The junction had 4 bases not matched to a gene; V was cut back by 4 bases and J by 1 base. The V gene's germline CDR1 is SGHTA and CDR2 FQGNSA. In DNA, the CDR3 is TGTGCCAGCAGCTGGACTAGCGGGAGTGGGTCCTACAATGAGCAGTTCTTC. Amino acids: CASSWTSGSGSYNEQFF.

This rearrangement joins TRBV2 to TRBJ1-2, with TRBD1 as a possible D gene (5 bases). Germline assignment: CDR1 SNHLY and CDR2 FYNNEI. The V end was cut by 11 bases, the J end by 7 bases, with 20 bases between. The CDR3 runs to 13 residues. CDR3 coding DNA: TGTGCCTCATCCCAACTCCAGGGATTTGGCTACACCTTC. It translates to CASSQLQGFGYTF. The variable domain in full, completed from reference TRBV2 and TRBJ1-2, reads EPEVTQTPSHQVTQMGQEVILRCVPISNHLYFYWYRQILGQKVEFLVSFYNNEISEKSEIFDDQFSVERPDGSNFTLKIRSTKLEDSAMYFCASSQLQGFGYTFGSGTRLTVV.

The chain links TRBV6-5 to TRBJ2-7; D possibly corresponds to TRBD1 (5 bases). CDR3 length: 12 amino acids. Per germline, CDR1 MNHEY and CDR2 SVGAGI. Trimming stripped 6 bases from V and 5 bases from J, with 11 bases between. The CDR3 region is CASRAGINEQYF. The CDR3, as DNA: TGTGCCAGCAGGGCAGGGATAAACGAGCAGTACTTC.